These 4 T cell receptor beta chains were all obtained from the same sample, sequenced in a study of blood T cell repertoires in COVID-19. Using immunoSEQ multiplex PCR, the repertoire was profiled, and TCRdb retains in-frame clones only, with some absent. The sample shows 150,000 to 200,000 clones, just under 90% of them seen only once. Material: peripheral blood. The origin of the receptors is a woman aged 70-85 years with COVID-19, enrolled during active disease.

The chain has TRBV28 and TRBJ1-1, with 7 nucleotides matching TRBD1. The V and J ends lost 5 bases and 1 base, in that order; junction bases with no gene match: 4. CDR3 length equals 14 residues. Per the germline V gene, CDR1 is MDHEN and CDR2 is SYDVKM. The CDR3 bases are TGTGCCAGCAGTCTACAGGGGTCGAACACTGAAGCTTTCTTT. Amino acid sequence: CASSLQGSNTEAFF.

This rearrangement joins TRBV11-2 to TRBJ2-5; TRBD2 aligns across 14 bases. The V gene's germline CDR1 is SGHAT and CDR2 FQNNGV. The V segment lost 4 bases and the J segment 1 base; nucleotides outside the gene matches: 5. This CDR3 comprises 17 residues. The CDR3 here is CASSYGTSGGFQETQYF. CDR3 nucleotide sequence: TGTGCCAGCAGCTACGGGACTAGCGGGGGATTCCAAGAGACCCAGTACTTC.

The chain couples TRBV19 to TRBJ2-7; TRBD2 agrees at 16 bases. Trimming cost V 4 bases and J 5 bases; bases outside gene matches: 8. The CDR3 extends over 17 amino acids. Per the germline V gene, CDR1 is LNHDA and CDR2 is SQIVND (reference sequence). The CDR3 nucleotides are TGTGCCAGTAGTAGAGCGGGACTAGCGGGGGGGCGCGACGAGCAGTACTTC. It translates to CASSRAGLAGGRDEQYF.

This chain uses TRBV7-8 with TRBJ2-7; D call uncertain. CDR1 and CDR2 from the germline V gene are SGHVS and FQNEAQ. Trimming stripped 3 bases from V and 4 bases from J, with 7 bases between. This CDR3 is 12 amino acids long. The CDR3 loop reads CASSFTDYEQYF. The CDR3, as DNA: TGTGCCAGCAGCTTTACAGATTACGAGCAGTACTTC.